The 5 T cell receptor beta chains below were found in one sample sequenced in a study of identical twins (dated by TCRdb to the mid-2010s). Receptor amplification or capture employed 5' RACE. TCRdb shows the sequencer as Illumina HiSeq 2000. The public reads were reprocessed in TCRdb via fastp at Q25 and MiXCR, keeping in-frame beta chains. Each entry is one CDR3 protein sequence, shown with its most common DNA and genes. The sample data list about 390,000 distinct CDR3 sequences, and 9% of these were observed just once. Approximately 9.3% of the sample belongs to the ten largest clones. Source material: naive T cells sorted from blood. The cell subset or site label, as the study defines it: cells isolated with a human naive T-cell isolation kit. The origin of the receptors is a woman aged 45-65 years in good health.

As regards this clonotype: This sequence may be a read error, since a much larger clone differs from it by one base. The V call is TRBV20-1, the J call TRBJ2-1; 7 nucleotides agree with TRBD2. Germline V gives CDR1 DFQATT, CDR2 SNEGSKA (reference sequence). The CDR3 length is 14 residues. The chain's CDR3 is CSAIVAGLGNDQFF. The CDR3 bases are TGCAGTGCCATAGTAGCGGGCCTTGGGAATGACCAGTTCTTC.

This rearrangement joins TRBV13 to TRBJ2-2; the D gene is possibly TRBD2 (7 bases). The CDR3 extends over 16 amino acids. Germline-derived CDR1 and CDR2 are PRHDT and FYEKMQ (reference sequence). V was cut by 5 bases and J by 4 bases, with 17 bases left in between. CDR3 region: CASSPRGRGSTGELFF. The CDR3 DNA reads TGTGCCAGCAGCCCCCGTGGGAGGGGGAGCACCGGGGAGCTGTTTTTT.

The sample holds many counts of this clonotype. The V and J genes are TRBV3-1 and TRBJ2-1; TRBD1 matches 9 bases. Germline CDR1 reads LGHDT; CDR2 reads YNNKEL (reference sequence). V lost 4 bases to trimming and J lost 7 bases; unmatched junction nucleotides: 14. CDR3 length equals 17 residues. CDR3 DNA sequence: TGTGCCAGCAGCCGTACCACGCCGGGACAGGGACAGAATGAGCAGTTCTTC. This sequence encodes CASSRTTPGQGQNEQFF.

The table lists this clonotype with a few counts. The gene calls are TRBV20-1 and TRBJ2-3; the D gene is possibly TRBD1 (5 bases). Between the trimmed V and J ends, which lost 3 bases and 3 bases, there was a span of 16 bases. This CDR3 has 15 amino acids. Germline values: CDR1 DFQATT, CDR2 SNEGSKA (reference sequence). The CDR3 sequence: CSASFRLGATDTQYF. CDR3 nucleotide sequence: TGCAGTGCTAGTTTCAGGCTAGGGGCAACAGATACGCAGTATTTT.

V is TRBV5-1 and J is TRBJ2-1; a possible D gene is TRBD1 (5 bases). The CDR3 has 15 residues. The germline V gene encodes CDR1 SGHRS and CDR2 YFSETQ. Trimming left V 0 bases short and J 8 bases short, with 15 bases between. In nucleotides, the CDR3 is TGCGCCAGCAGCTTGGTGGTAGGGGCCTTAGATGAGCAGTTCTTC. It encodes CASSLVVGALDEQFF.